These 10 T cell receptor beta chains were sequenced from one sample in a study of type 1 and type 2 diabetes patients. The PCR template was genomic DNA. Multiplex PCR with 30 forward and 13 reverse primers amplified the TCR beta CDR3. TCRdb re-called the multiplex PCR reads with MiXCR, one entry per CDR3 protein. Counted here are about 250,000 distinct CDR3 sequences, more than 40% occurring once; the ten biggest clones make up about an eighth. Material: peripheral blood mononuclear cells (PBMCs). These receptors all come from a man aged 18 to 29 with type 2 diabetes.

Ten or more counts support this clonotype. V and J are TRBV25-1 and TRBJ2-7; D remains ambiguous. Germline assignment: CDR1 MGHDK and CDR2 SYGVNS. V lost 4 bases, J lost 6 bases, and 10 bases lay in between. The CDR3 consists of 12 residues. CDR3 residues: CASSVFFGEQYF. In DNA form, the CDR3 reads TGTGCCAGCAGTGTGTTCTTCGGCGAGCAGTACTTC.

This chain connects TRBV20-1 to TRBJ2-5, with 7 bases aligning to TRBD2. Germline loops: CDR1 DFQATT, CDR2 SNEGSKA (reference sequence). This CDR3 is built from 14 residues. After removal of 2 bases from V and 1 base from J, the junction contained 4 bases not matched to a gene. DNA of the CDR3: TGCAGTGCTAGAAGGGGAGGGGCCCAAGAGACCCAGTACTTC. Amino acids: CSARRGGAQETQYF.

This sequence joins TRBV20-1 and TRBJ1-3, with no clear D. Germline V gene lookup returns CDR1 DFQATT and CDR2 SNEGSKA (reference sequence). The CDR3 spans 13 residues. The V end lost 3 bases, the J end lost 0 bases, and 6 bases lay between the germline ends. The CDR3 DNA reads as TGCAGTGCTAGCCAGGTCTCTGGAAACACCATATATTTT. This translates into CSASQVSGNTIYF.

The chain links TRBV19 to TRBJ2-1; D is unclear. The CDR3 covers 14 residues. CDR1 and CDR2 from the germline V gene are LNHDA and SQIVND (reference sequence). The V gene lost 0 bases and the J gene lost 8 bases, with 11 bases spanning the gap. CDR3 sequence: CASSIDANPYEQFF. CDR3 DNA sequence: TGTGCCAGTAGTATAGATGCGAACCCTTATGAGCAGTTCTTC.

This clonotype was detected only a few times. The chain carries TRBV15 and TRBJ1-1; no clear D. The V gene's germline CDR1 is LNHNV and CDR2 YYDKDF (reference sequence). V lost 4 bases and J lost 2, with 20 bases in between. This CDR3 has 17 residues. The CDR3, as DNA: TGTGCCACCAGCAAAAAGGCTGGGATGGTGGGTAACACTGAAGCTTTCTTT. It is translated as CATSKKAGMVGNTEAFF.

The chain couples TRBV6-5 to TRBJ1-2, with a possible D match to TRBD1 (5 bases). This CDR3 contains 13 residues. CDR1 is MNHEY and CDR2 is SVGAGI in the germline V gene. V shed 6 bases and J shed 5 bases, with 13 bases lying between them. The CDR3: CASRPQGDYGYTF. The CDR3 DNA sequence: TGTGCCAGCAGGCCCCAGGGCGATTATGGCTACACCTTC.

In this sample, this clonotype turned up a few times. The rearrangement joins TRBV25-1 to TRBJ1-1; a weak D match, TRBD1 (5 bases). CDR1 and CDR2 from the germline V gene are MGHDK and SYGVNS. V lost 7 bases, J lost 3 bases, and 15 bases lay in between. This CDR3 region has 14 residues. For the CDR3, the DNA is TGTGCCAGCAAGATCCGGGACCTAGACACTGAAGCTTTCTTT. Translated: CASKIRDLDTEAFF.

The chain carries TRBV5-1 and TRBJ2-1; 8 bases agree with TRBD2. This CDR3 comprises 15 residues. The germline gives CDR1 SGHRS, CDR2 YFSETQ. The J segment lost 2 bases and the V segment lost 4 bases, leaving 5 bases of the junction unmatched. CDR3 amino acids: CASSLGGLAYNEQFF. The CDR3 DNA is TGCGCCAGCAGCCTGGGGGGACTAGCCTACAATGAGCAGTTCTTC.

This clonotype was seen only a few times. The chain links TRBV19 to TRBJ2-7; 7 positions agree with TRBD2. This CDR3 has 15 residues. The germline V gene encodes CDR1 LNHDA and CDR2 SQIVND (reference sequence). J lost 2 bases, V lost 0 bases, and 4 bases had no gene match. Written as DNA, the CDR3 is TGTGCCAGTAGTATAGACTCCGGGGGGACCTACGAGCAGTACTTC. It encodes CASSIDSGGTYEQYF.

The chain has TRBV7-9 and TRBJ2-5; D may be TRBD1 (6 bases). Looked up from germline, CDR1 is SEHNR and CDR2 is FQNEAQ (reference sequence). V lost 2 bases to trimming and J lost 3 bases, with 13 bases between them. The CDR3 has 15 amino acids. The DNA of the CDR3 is TGTGCCAGCAGCTTACCGGACAGACACAAAGAGACCCAGTACTTC. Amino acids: CASSLPDRHKETQYF.